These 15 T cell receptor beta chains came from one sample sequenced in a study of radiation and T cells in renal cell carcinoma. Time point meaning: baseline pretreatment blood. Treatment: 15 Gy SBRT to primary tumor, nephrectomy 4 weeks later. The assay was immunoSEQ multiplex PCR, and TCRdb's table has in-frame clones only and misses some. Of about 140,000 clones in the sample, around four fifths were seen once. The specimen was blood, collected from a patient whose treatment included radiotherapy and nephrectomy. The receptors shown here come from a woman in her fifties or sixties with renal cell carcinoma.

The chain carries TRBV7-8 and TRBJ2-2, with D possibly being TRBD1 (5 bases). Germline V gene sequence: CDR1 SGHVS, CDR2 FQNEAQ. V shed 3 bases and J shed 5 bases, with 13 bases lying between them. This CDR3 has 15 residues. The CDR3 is CASSFRGYRTGELFF. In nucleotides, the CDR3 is TGTGCCAGCAGCTTTAGGGGCTATAGAACCGGGGAGCTGTTTTTT.

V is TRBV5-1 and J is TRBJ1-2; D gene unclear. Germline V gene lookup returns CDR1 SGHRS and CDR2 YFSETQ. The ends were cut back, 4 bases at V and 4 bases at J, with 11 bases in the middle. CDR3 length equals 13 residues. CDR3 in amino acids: CASSGGNLYGYTF. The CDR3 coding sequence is TGCGCCAGCAGCGGCGGGAACCTCTATGGCTACACCTTC. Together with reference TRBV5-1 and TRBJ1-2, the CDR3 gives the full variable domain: KAGVTQTPRYLIKTRGQQVTLSCSPISGHRSVSWYQQTPGQGLQFLFEYFSETQRNKGNFPGRFSGRQFSNSRSEMNVSTLELGDSALYLCASSGGNLYGYTFGSGTRLTVV.

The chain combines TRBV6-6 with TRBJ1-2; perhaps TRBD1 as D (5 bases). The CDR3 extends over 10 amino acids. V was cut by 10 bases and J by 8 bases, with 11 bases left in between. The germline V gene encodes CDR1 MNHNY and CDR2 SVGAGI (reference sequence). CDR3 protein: CAIRGPGYTF. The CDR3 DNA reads TGTGCCATAAGGGGCCCGGGCTACACCTTC.

CDR3 loop: CASRGRTDTQYF. The CDR3 bases are TGTGCCAGCAGGGGGAGAACAGATACGCAGTATTTT. The chain uses TRBV6-5 and TRBJ2-3, with D perhaps TRBD2 (5 bases). Trimming left V 6 bases short and J 3 bases short, with 7 bases between. Germline V gene data show CDR1 as MNHEY and CDR2 as SVGAGI. There are 12 residues in the CDR3.

The CDR3 nucleotides read TGTGCCACCAGCAGAACAGGGCCAGGGAACACTGAAGCTTTCTTT. It encodes CATSRTGPGNTEAFF. The rearrangement uses TRBV15 and TRBJ1-1, with a possible D match to TRBD1 (6 bases). CDR3 length: 15 residues. The ends were cut back, 2 bases at V and 1 base at J, with 11 bases in the middle. Germline CDR1 LNHNV, CDR2 YYDKDF (reference sequence).

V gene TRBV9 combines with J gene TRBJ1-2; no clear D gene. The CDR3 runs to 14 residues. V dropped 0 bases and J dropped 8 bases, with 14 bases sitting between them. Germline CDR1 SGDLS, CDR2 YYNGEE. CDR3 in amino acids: CASSVDRWPRGYTF. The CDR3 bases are TGTGCCAGCAGCGTAGATAGGTGGCCAAGGGGCTACACCTTC.

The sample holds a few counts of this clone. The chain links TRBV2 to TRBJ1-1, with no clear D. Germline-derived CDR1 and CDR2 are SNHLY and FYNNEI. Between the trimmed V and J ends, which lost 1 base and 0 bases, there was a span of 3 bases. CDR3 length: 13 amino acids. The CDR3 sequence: CASSEGVNTEAFF. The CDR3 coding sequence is TGTGCCAGCAGTGAAGGGGTGAACACTGAAGCTTTCTTT.

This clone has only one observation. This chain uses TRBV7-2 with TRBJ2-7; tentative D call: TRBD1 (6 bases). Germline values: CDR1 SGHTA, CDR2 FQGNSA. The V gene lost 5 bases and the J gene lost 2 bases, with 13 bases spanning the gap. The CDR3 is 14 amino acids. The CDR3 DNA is TGTGCCAGCAGCGTCGACAGGTCGACCTACGAGCAGTACTTC. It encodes CASSVDRSTYEQYF.

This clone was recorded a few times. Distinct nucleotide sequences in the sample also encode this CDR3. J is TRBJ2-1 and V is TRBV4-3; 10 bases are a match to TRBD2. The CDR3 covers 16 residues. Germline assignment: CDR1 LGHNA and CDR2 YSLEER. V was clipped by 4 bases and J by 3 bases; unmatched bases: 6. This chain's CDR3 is CASSRARTSGYNEQFF. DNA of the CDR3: TGCGCCAGCAGCCGAGCGCGGACTAGCGGCTACAATGAGCAGTTCTTC.

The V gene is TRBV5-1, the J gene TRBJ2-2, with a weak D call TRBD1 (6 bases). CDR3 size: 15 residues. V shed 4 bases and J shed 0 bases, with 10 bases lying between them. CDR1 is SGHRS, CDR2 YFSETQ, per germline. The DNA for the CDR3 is TGCGCCAGCAGCGCGGACAGATCGAACACCGGGGAGCTGTTTTTT. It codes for CASSADRSNTGELFF.

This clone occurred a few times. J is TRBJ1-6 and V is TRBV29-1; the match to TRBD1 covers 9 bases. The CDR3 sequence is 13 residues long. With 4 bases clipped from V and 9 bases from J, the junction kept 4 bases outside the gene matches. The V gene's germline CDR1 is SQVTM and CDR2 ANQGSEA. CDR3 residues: CSVGDRDGSPLHF. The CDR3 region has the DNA TGCAGCGTTGGGGACAGGGACGGTTCACCCCTCCACTTT.

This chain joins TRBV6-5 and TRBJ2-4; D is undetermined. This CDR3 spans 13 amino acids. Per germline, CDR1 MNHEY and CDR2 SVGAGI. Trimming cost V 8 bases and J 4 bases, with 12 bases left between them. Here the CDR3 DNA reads TGTGCCAGCGCGGATGGCTTTAAAAACATTCAGTACTTC. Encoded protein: CASADGFKNIQYF.

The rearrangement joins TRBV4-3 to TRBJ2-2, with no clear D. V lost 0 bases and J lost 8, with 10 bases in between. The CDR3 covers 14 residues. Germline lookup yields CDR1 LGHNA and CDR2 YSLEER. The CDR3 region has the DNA TGCGCCAGCAGCCAAGATGTCGCTACGGGGGAGCTGTTTTTT. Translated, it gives CASSQDVATGELFF.

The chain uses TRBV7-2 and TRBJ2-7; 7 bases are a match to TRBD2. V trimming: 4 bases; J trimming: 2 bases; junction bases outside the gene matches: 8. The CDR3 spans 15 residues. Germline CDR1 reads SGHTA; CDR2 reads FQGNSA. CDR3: CASSSRTSPAYEQYF. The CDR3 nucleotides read TGTGCCAGCAGCTCACGGACTAGTCCTGCCTACGAGCAGTACTTC.

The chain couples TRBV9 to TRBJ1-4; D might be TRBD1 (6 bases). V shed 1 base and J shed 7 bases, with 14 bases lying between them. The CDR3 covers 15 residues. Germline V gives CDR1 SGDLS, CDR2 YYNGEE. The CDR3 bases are TGTGCCAGCAGCGTATGGGGGGCGGAAGGTGAAAAACTGTTTTTT. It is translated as CASSVWGAEGEKLFF.